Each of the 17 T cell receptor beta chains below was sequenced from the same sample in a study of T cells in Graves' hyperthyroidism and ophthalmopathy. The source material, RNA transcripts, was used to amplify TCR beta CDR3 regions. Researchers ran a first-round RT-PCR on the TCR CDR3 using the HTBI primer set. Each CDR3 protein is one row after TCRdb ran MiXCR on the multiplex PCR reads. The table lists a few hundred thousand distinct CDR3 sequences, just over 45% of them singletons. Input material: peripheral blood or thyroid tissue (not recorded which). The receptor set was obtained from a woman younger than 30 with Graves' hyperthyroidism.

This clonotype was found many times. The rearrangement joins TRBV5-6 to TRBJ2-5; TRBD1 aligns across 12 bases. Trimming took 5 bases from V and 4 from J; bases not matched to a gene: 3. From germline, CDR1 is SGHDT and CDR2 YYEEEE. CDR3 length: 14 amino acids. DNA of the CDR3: TGTGCCAGCAGTTGGGACAGGGGGCGAGAGACCCAGTACTTC. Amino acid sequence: CASSWDRGRETQYF.

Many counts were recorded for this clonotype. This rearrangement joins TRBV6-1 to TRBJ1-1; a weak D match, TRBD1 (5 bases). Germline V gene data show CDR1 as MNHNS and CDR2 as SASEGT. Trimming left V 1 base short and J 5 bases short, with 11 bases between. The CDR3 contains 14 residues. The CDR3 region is CASSEGAGWTEAFF. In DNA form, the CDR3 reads TGTGCCAGCAGTGAAGGGGCAGGGTGGACTGAAGCTTTCTTT.

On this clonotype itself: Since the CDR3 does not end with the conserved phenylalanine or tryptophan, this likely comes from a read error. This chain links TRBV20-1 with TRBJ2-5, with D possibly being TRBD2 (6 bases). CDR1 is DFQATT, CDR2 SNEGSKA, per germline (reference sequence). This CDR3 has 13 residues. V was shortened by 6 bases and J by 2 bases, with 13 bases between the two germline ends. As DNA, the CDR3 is TGCAGTGCACCCCCCCGGGGGCAAGAGACCCAGTACCTC. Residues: CSAPPRGQETQYL.

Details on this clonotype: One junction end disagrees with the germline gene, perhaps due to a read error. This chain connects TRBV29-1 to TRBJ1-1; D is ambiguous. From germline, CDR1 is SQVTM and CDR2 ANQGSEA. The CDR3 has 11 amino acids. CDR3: CSLPLGTETFF. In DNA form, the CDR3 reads TGCAGCCTACCGTTGGGCACTGAAACTTTCTTT.

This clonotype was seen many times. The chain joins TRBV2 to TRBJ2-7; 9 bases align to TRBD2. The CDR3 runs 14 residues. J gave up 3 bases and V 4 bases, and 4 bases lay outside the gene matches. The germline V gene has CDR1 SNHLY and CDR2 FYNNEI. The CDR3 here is CASSAGGGDYEQYF. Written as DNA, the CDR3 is TGTGCCAGCAGTGCTGGCGGGGGGGACTACGAGCAGTACTTC.

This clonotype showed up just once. CDR3 amino acids: CSARDPLAGGPYEQYF. CDR3 coding DNA: TGCAGTGCTAGAGATCCACTAGCGGGAGGGCCGTACGAGCAGTACTTC. The chain combines TRBV20-1 with TRBJ2-7, with 13 bases matching TRBD2. V shed 0 bases, J shed 4 bases, and the junction held 6 bases outside the gene matches. CDR1 is DFQATT, CDR2 SNEGSKA, per germline (reference sequence). This CDR3 is 16 amino acids long.

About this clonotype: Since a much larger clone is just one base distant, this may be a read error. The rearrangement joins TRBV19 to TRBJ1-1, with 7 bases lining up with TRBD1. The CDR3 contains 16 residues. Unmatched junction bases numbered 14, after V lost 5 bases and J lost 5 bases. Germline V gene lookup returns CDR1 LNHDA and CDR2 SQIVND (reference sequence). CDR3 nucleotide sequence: TGTGCCAGTAGTTTCGGGACAGCCTTCAGAGGGACTGAAGCTTTCTTT. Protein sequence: CASSFGTAFRGTEAFF.

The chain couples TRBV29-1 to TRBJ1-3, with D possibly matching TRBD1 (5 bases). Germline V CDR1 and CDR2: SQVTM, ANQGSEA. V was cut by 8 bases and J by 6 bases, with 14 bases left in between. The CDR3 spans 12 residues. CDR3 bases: TGCAGCTTGGCCGGGACCGCAAACACCATATATTTT. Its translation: CSLAGTANTIYF.

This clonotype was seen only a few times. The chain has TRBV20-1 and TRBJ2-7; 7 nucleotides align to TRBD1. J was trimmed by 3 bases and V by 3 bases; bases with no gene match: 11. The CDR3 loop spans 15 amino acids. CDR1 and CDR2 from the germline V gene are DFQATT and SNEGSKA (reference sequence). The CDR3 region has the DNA TGCAGTGCTAGGATTACGGGACAGACTAACTACGAGCAGTACTTC. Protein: CSARITGQTNYEQYF.

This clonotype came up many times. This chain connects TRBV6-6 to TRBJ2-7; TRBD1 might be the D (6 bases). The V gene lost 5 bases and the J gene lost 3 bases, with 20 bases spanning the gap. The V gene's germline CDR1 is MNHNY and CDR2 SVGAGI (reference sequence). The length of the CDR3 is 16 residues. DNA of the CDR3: TGTGCCAGCAGTGAGACAGGTCCACCCAATATCTACGAGCAGTACTTC. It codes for CASSETGPPNIYEQYF.

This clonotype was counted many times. CDR3 DNA sequence: TGTGCCATCAGTGATATGGGCTTGGGCACTGAAGCTTTCTTT. Protein sequence: CAISDMGLGTEAFF. J is TRBJ1-1 and V is TRBV10-3; D unclear. Germline CDR1 ENHRY, CDR2 SYGVKD. The CDR3 extends over 14 amino acids. Between the trimmed V and J ends, which lost 3 bases and 4 bases, there was a span of 12 bases.

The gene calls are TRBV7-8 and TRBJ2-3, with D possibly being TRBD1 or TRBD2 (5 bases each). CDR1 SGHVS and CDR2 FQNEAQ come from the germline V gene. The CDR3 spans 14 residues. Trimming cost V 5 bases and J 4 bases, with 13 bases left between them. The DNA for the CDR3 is TGTGCCAGCAGCACATTTAGGGGACCAGATACGCAGTATTTT. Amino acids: CASSTFRGPDTQYF.

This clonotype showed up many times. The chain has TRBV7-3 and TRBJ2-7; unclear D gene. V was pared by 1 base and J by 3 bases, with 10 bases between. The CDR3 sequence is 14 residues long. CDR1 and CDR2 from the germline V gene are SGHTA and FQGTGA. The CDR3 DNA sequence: TGTGCCAGCAGCTTAAGCGGAGAAAGCTACGAGCAGTACTTC. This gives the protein CASSLSGESYEQYF. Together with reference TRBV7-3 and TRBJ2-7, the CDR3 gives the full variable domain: GAGVSQTPSNKVTEKGKYVELRCDPISGHTALYWYRQSLGQGPEFLIYFQGTGAADDSGLPNDRFFAVRPEGSVSTLKIQRTERGDSAVYLCASSLSGESYEQYFGPGTRLTVT.

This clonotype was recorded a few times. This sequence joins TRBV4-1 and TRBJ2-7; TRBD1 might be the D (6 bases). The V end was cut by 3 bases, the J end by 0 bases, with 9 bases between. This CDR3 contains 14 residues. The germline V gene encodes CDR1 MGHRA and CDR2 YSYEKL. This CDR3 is CASSHPDSSYEQYF. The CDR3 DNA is TGCGCCAGCAGCCATCCGGACAGCTCCTACGAGCAGTACTTC.

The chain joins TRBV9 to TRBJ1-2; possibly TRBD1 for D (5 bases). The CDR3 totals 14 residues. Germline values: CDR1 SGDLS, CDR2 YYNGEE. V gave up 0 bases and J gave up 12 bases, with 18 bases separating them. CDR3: CASSVGGTAYGNTF. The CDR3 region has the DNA TGTGCCAGCAGCGTAGGTGGGACGGCCTATGGAAACACCTTC.

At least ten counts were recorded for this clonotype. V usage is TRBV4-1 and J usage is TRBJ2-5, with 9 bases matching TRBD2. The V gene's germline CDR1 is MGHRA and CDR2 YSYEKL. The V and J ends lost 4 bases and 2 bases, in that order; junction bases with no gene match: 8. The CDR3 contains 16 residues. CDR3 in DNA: TGCGCCAGCAGCCGAAGTCGGACTAGCGTTCAAGAGACCCAGTACTTC. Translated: CASSRSRTSVQETQYF.

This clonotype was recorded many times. The chain's CDR3 is CASSLAPNRQETQYF. The DNA of the CDR3 is TGTGCCAGCAGCTTAGCGCCCAACAGACAAGAGACCCAGTACTTC. The chain recombines TRBV7-6 with TRBJ2-5; D unclear. The CDR3 loop spans 15 amino acids. Germline loops: CDR1 SGHVS, CDR2 FNYEAQ. V lost 0 bases, J lost 2 bases, and 10 bases lay in between.